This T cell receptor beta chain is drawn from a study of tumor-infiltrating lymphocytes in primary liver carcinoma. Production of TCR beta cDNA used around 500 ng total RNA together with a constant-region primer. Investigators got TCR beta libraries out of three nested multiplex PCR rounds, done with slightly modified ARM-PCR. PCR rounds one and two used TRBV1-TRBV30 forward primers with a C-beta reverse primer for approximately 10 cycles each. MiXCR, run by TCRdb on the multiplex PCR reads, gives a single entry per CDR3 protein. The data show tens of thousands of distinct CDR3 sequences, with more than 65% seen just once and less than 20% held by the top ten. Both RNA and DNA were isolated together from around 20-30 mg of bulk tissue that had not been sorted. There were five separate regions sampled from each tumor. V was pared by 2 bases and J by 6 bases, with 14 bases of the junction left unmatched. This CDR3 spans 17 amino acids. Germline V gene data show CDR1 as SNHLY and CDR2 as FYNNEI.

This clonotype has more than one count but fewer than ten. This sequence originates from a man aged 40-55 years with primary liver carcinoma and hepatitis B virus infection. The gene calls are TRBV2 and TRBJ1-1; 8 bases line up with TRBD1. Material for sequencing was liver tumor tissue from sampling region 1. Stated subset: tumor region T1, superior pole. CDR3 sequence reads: CASSEQGTGNGDAEAFF. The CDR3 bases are TGTGCCAGCAGTGAACAAGGGACAGGAAACGGGGACGCTGAAGCTTTCTTT.